This paragraph covers one T cell receptor beta chain sequence. This clone was seen once. Its antigen specificity is not known. No clone much larger than this one lies a single base away; base qualities are absent. The immunoSEQ Assay, a bias-controlled multiplex PCR, was used to amplify TCRbeta CDR3 regions from genomic DNA. The source study handled its data this way. The number of nucleated cells in each sample was estimated from the amplification of reference gene primers within the assay. To quantify the absolute abundance of each unique TCRbeta CDR3 rearrangement, sequence reads were collapsed and filtered. For each sample, productive Simpson clonality was calculated as the square root of Simpson's diversity index across productive rearrangements. In its TCRdb copy, this immuneACCESS table keeps in-frame sequences only and misses some clones. Where compared with another copy, unresolved V genes explain less than half of these, and the others have no known cause. That table supplies the V and J calls and clone size; D and trimming were determined from the DNA. The sample includes fewer than 300,000 clones, with over 75% observed a single time. The ten largest clones capture 8% to 9.5% of the sample.

The data were obtained in a study of blood T cell repertoires in COVID-19 (dated by TCRdb to between 2020 and 2021). With regard to the full study: Samples covering the acute and convalescent phases of COVID-19 were provided by collaborators in the United States, Italy and Spain. The dataset comprised deeply sampled blood TCRbeta repertoires from subjects exposed to, actively infected with, or recovered from COVID-19. The prospective study material was composed of cDNA or gDNA derived from T cells, B-cell-depleted T cells, or PBMCs. Samples were obtained from the ongoing ImmuneRACE study (first 160 participants) and from approximately 1,200 subjects provided by 6 global collaborators. The repertoires were made available in a free public database intended to serve as a resource for research on the immune response to SARS-CoV-2. Sample metadata almost always included a de-identified subject ID, COVID-19 status, age in years and sex. Where HLA class I and class II types were available, the types were taken from metadata supplied by the sample provider, not from assay-based typing. Summary of the overall study and its limitations: The quantity of clinical and demographic metadata differed by source and by participant and was supplied without curation.

The CDR3 runs 14 amino acids, cysteine and phenylalanine included. Of all the DNA, just the CDR3 is kept, 42 bases in frame from base 1. Germline trimming: 6 bases from V, 8 bases from J; junction bases outside gene matches: 11. The germline V gene (reference sequence) supplies CDR1 LNHDA and CDR2 SQIVND. Each collaborating institution followed its own protocols to collect whole blood in K2EDTA tubes. Collaborator samples were shipped for TCRbeta analysis as frozen whole blood, isolated PBMCs, or DNA extracted from either sample type. The chain is encoded by TRBV19 joined to TRBJ1-2; a stretch of 8 junction bases matches TRBD1. The sequence was obtained from a human donor in a cohort sampled during active COVID-19. Sequencing was carried out using peripheral blood. The encoded CDR3 is CASRTIQGATGYTF. The DNA reads as follows: TGTGCCAGTAGGACGATCCAGGGGGCGACGGGCTACACCTTC.